These 24 T cell receptor beta chains were all obtained from the same sample, sequenced in a study of T-cell reconstitution after alpha-beta-depleted transplantation in children. A library of TCRbeta sequences, prepared with unique molecular identifiers, was generated. TCRdb re-called the PCR reads through MiXCR, storing one row per CDR3 protein. Of 700,000 to 850,000 distinct CDR3 sequences listed, 15% to 20% are singletons. The input for sequencing was PBMCs, mostly from graft donor cells, taken 360 days after TCRalphabeta/CD19-depleted stem cell transplant. All receptors come from a male patient under 18 who had a stem cell transplant for acute lymphoblastic leukemia, so the T cells may come from the graft donor.

The V call is TRBV5-1, the J call TRBJ2-7, with 8 bases matching TRBD2. The V gene end was trimmed by 6 bases and the J gene end by 4 bases; junction bases not matched to a gene: 9. Germline V gives CDR1 SGHRS, CDR2 YFSETQ. The CDR3 contains 14 residues. CDR3 nucleotides: TGCGCCAGCACCCAAAGCGGGAGTCGGTACGAGCAGTACTTC. Its protein is CASTQSGSRYEQYF.

This clonotype showed up just a few times. V is TRBV5-1 and J is TRBJ2-7; TRBD2 might be the D (7 bases). V lost 6 bases, J lost 1 base, and 17 bases lay in between. Germline-derived CDR1 and CDR2 are SGHRS and YFSETQ. The CDR3 sequence is 15 residues long. The CDR3: CASTQGRALSYEQYF. The CDR3, as DNA: TGCGCCAGCACGCAGGGGAGGGCTCTGTCCTACGAGCAGTACTTC.

The rearrangement links TRBV27 to TRBJ1-5; TRBD1 matches 8 bases. The CDR3 has 15 amino acids. Per germline, CDR1 MNHEY and CDR2 SMNVEV (reference sequence). The V gene end was trimmed by 3 bases and the J gene end by 7 bases; junction bases not matched to a gene: 8. DNA for the CDR3: TGTGCCAGCAGTTTGGGGACAGGTCGAGGGCAGCCCCAGCATTTT. Encoded protein: CASSLGTGRGQPQHF.

The rearrangement links TRBV5-6 to TRBJ2-7; D may be TRBD2 (5 bases). Trimming took off 4 bases at V and 2 bases at J, with 16 bases between the two ends. The length of the CDR3 is 15 residues. Per the germline V gene, CDR1 is SGHDT and CDR2 is YYEEEE. CDR3 residues: CASSPWTGYPYEQYF. CDR3 nucleotide sequence: TGTGCCAGCAGCCCCTGGACGGGATACCCCTACGAGCAGTACTTC.

J is TRBJ2-3 and V is TRBV20-1, with D perhaps matching TRBD2 (5 bases). CDR1 is DFQATT, CDR2 SNEGSKA, per germline (reference sequence). With 4 bases removed from V and 2 bases from J, the gap between germline ends came to 19 bases. The CDR3 contains 16 residues. CDR3 sequence: CSAKSPGERNTDTQYF. DNA for the CDR3: TGCAGTGCTAAAAGCCCTGGGGAGCGGAACACAGATACGCAGTATTTT.

The sample holds many counts of this clonotype. The chain combines TRBV20-1 with TRBJ1-1; 8 bases are shared with TRBD1. In germline, CDR1 is DFQATT, CDR2 SNEGSKA (reference sequence). This CDR3 contains 15 residues. The junction had 8 bases not matched to a gene; V was cut back by 5 bases and J by 0 bases. The CDR3 protein is CSASQYRGLNTEAFF. The DNA for the CDR3 is TGCAGTGCTTCCCAGTACAGGGGGTTGAACACTGAAGCTTTCTTT.

This clonotype was picked up many times. One end of the junction is discordant with germline, which a read error may explain. The chain is built from TRBV5-1 and TRBJ2-1; 10 bases map to TRBD2. The CDR3 consists of 15 residues. Germline V gene lookup returns CDR1 SGHRS and CDR2 YFSETQ. CDR3 residues: CASSLLAGQYNEQFF. In DNA, the CDR3 is TGTGCCAGCAGTCTACTAGCGGGACAATACAATGAGCAGTTCTTC.

The chain employs TRBV11-3 and TRBJ2-7; D is undetermined. Germline values: CDR1 SGHNT, CDR2 YENEEA. Trimming pared 4 bases from V and 6 bases from J, leaving 7 bases between. CDR3 length equals 11 residues. CDR3 residues: CASSSDGEQYF. The CDR3 DNA reads as TGTGCCAGCAGCTCGGACGGCGAGCAGTACTTC.

The rearrangement links TRBV7-9 to TRBJ1-1, with a tentative D call TRBD1 (6 bases). Germline loops: CDR1 SEHNR, CDR2 FQNEAQ (reference sequence). The CDR3 runs 15 residues. V lost 3 bases and J lost 1, with 12 bases in between. The CDR3 spells CASSFLQGTNTEAFF. The CDR3 bases are TGTGCCAGCAGCTTTTTACAGGGAACGAACACTGAAGCTTTCTTT. The full variable domain, its missing parts supplied by reference TRBV7-9 and TRBJ1-1, is DTGVSQNPRHKITKRGQNVTFRCDPISEHNRLYWYRQTLGQGPEFLTYFQNEAQLEKSRLLSDRFSAERPKGSFSTLEIQRTEQGDSAMYLCASSFLQGTNTEAFFGQGTRLTVV.

This clonotype showed up many times. This chain connects TRBV5-1 to TRBJ2-7; 8 bases line up with TRBD1. The ends lost 2 bases at V and 4 bases at J; junction bases unmatched: 14. Germline assignment: CDR1 SGHRS and CDR2 YFSETQ. The CDR3 totals 17 residues. DNA for the CDR3: TGCGCCAGCAGCTTACGCCGCCAGGGGGCGGTACGTTACGAGCAGTACTTC. Protein sequence: CASSLRRQGAVRYEQYF. Variable domain in full (rest from reference TRBV5-1 and TRBJ2-7): KAGVTQTPRYLIKTRGQQVTLSCSPISGHRSVSWYQQTPGQGLQFLFEYFSETQRNKGNFPGRFSGRQFSNSRSEMNVSTLELGDSALYLCASSLRRQGAVRYEQYFGPGTRLTVT.

This clonotype was seen repeatedly, ten times or more. The chain recombines TRBV12-3 or TRBV12-4 with TRBJ1-1, with TRBD1 as a possible D gene (6 bases). V was clipped by 3 bases and J by 4 bases, with 21 bases between them. The CDR3 sequence is 17 residues long. CDR3 bases: TGTGCCAGCAGTTTCGGGGGCACTCGAGGTCCGGGCACTGAAGCTTTCTTT. Translated: CASSFGGTRGPGTEAFF.

This clonotype was counted ten times or more. This chain connects TRBV7-2 to TRBJ2-5; D is possibly TRBD1 (5 bases). Trimming took off 1 base at V and 4 bases at J, with 10 bases between the two ends. The CDR3 consists of 14 residues. Germline loops: CDR1 SGHTA, CDR2 FQGNSA. Here the CDR3 reads CASSLVWGPETQYF. The DNA of the CDR3 is TGTGCCAGCAGCTTAGTTTGGGGCCCAGAGACCCAGTACTTC.

This clonotype was recorded at least ten times. This chain joins TRBV12-3 or TRBV12-4 and TRBJ1-1; tentative D call: TRBD1 (5 bases). The length of the CDR3 is 16 residues. Trimming pared 1 base from V and 6 bases from J, leaving 18 bases between. The CDR3 reads CASSLGPGTSIAEAFF. CDR3 nucleotides: TGTGCCAGCAGTTTAGGGCCCGGGACGTCGATCGCTGAAGCTTTCTTT.

V and J are TRBV20-1 and TRBJ1-4; D unclear. Germline CDR1 DFQATT, CDR2 SNEGSKA (reference sequence). The CDR3 runs to 14 residues. Trimming left V 5 bases short and J 8 bases short, with 18 bases between. CDR3 sequence (DNA): TGCAGTGCTCCCCTCGACATTATTGGGGAAAAACTGTTTTTT. It codes for CSAPLDIIGEKLFF.

This clonotype has a count of ten or more. The chain joins TRBV11-1 to TRBJ2-1; 8 nucleotides line up with TRBD1. CDR3 length: 14 residues. The germline gives CDR1 SGHAT, CDR2 FQDESV (reference sequence). The J segment lost 7 bases and the V segment lost 6 bases, leaving 8 bases of the junction unmatched. CDR3 region: CASSQDRELNEQFF. In DNA form, the CDR3 reads TGTGCCAGCAGTCAGGACAGGGAACTTAATGAGCAGTTCTTC. The full variable domain, its missing parts supplied by reference TRBV11-1 and TRBJ2-1, is EAEVAQSPRYKITEKSQAVAFWCDPISGHATLYWYRQILGQGPELLVQFQDESVVDDSQLPKDRFSAERLKGVDSTLKIQPAELGDSAMYLCASSQDRELNEQFFGPGTRLTVL.

This clonotype was seen a handful of times. This chain uses TRBV12-3 or TRBV12-4 with TRBJ2-1; 8 bases are shared with TRBD2. V trimming: 3 bases; J trimming: 9 bases; junction bases outside the gene matches: 10. The CDR3 totals 15 residues. CDR3 loop: CASSLVSPSGLEQFF. The CDR3 DNA is TGTGCCAGCAGTTTGGTGTCGCCTAGCGGGCTTGAGCAGTTCTTC.

The rearrangement uses TRBV12-3 or TRBV12-4 and TRBJ1-5, with 7 bases aligning to TRBD1. After removal of 3 bases from V and 4 bases from J, the junction contained 6 bases not matched to a gene. This CDR3 spans 15 amino acids. This CDR3 is CASSFGDRVNQPQHF. In DNA, the CDR3 is TGTGCCAGCAGTTTTGGGGACAGAGTAAATCAGCCCCAGCATTTT.

J is TRBJ1-1 and V is TRBV25-1; possibly TRBD1 for D (6 bases). The CDR3 is 16 residues long. The germline V gene has CDR1 MGHDK and CDR2 SYGVNS. V was cut by 2 bases and J by 1 base, with 14 bases left in between. Here the CDR3 DNA reads TGTGCCAGCAGTGAACAATGGAAGACAGGGAACACTGAAGCTTTCTTT. Translating gives CASSEQWKTGNTEAFF.

V gene TRBV7-7 combines with J gene TRBJ2-3, with 8 bases fitting TRBD2. The germline CDR1 and CDR2 sequences are SSHAT and FNYEAQ (reference sequence). The CDR3 is made up of 16 amino acids. With V trimmed by 2 bases and J by 0 bases, 4 bases remained unmatched. CDR3 protein: CASSLSLADSTDTQYF. The CDR3 DNA reads as TGTGCCAGCAGCTTATCACTAGCGGACAGCACAGATACGCAGTATTTT.

V and J are TRBV10-1 and TRBJ2-7; D is unresolved. V lost 2 bases to trimming and J lost 5 bases, with 7 bases between them. Germline CDR1 and CDR2: WNHNN and SYGVQD (reference sequence). This CDR3 has 12 amino acids. DNA for the CDR3: TGCGCCAGCAGTGAGGTAGTGAACGAGCAGTACTTC. Protein: CASSEVVNEQYF.

A few counts support this clonotype. The chain recombines TRBV5-5 with TRBJ2-3; 7 nucleotides agree with TRBD1. The CDR3 totals 16 residues. V lost 4 bases and J lost 3; bases outside the gene matches: 11. Looked up from germline, CDR1 is SGHKS and CDR2 is YYEKEE (reference sequence). The CDR3 loop reads CASSRSRQGDTDTQYF. CDR3 in DNA: TGTGCCAGCAGCCGTTCTAGACAGGGTGATACAGATACGCAGTATTTT. The whole variable domain, remainder taken from reference TRBV5-5 and TRBJ2-3, is DAGVTQSPTHLIKTRGQQVTLRCSPISGHKSVSWYQQVLGQGPQFIFQYYEKEERGRGNFPDRFSARQFPNYSSELNVNALLLGDSALYLCASSRSRQGDTDTQYFGPGTRLTVL.

This clonotype has only a few counts. The CDR3, as DNA: TGCGCCAGCAGCCAAGATGGGGCGGGGAGTGAGACCGGGGAGCTGTTTTTT. Amino acids: CASSQDGAGSETGELFF. The chain couples TRBV4-1 to TRBJ2-2, with a weak D call TRBD2 (6 bases). Germline V gene data show CDR1 as MGHRA and CDR2 as YSYEKL. Trimming took off 0 bases at V and 5 bases at J, with 16 bases between the two ends. This CDR3 has 17 amino acids.

This clonotype occurred a few times. The J gene is TRBJ1-4, the V gene TRBV10-3, with a weak D call TRBD1 (5 bases). The CDR3 has 13 residues. The V gene's germline CDR1 is ENHRY and CDR2 SYGVKD. V was clipped by 8 bases and J by 8 bases, with 15 bases between them. The DNA for the CDR3 is TGTGCCATCGGGGCAGGGAAAAGGGAAAAACTGTTTTTT. Its translation: CAIGAGKREKLFF.

CDR3 coding DNA: TGTGCCAGCAGACCCCCGAACTCTAATTCCTACGAGCAGTACTTC. Its translation: CASRPPNSNSYEQYF. This chain links TRBV5-6 with TRBJ2-7; D gene unclear. Germline V gene sequence: CDR1 SGHDT, CDR2 YYEEEE. CDR3 length: 15 residues. V lost 5 bases, J lost 1 base, and 16 bases lay in between.